Described below is a single TCR beta chain sequence and its context. Its specific antigen is unknown. There are no base qualities to consult, and no much larger clone falls within one base. This specimen belongs to a study of high-grade serous ovarian cancer treatment subgroups (dated by TCRdb to about 2021). As for the study more broadly: On average, sequencing produced about 14,000 reads and 6,500 to 9,000 unique TCR beta rearrangements for each sample. The study examined TCR beta repertoires in high-grade serous ovarian cancer patients who were grouped under a laparoscopic triage algorithm by complete gross resection or by neoadjuvant chemotherapy response. A cohort of around 30 patients was included: some 10 with no residual disease after primary surgery (R0), some 10 who were excellent NACT responders, and some 10 who were poor NACT responders. In total there were 90 samples, since every patient provided one primary tumor sample and two metastatic tumor samples.

The CDR3 has 16 amino acids, counting the end cysteine and phenylalanine. Of all the DNA, just the CDR3 is kept, 48 bases in frame from base 1. Per the germline V gene (reference sequence), MNHEY is the CDR1 and SMNVEV is the CDR2. At the junction V is shortened by 5 bases and J by 1 base; bases outside the gene matches: 7. The study at large found these results: TCR clonal relatedness correlated positively with neoantigen level and, by trend, with copy number variation and mutation load from whole-genome sequencing. The TCR repertoire analyses centered on CDR3, leaving CDR1 and CDR2 unanalyzed. Bulk tumor TCR sequencing lacked spatial information, limiting insight into HGSC tumor complexity and diversity. Repertoire similarity between tumors of the same patient ranged about 0.11 to 0.79, whereas almost no similarity was seen between different patients.

The approximately 100 tumor samples underwent high-throughput TCR profiling using ImmunoSEQ. The authors processed their data as follows. To measure repertoire diversity, the metrics used were richness (unique productive sequences), clonality, evenness and relatedness, and the Bhattacharyya coefficient was used to assess similarity between samples. In a sensitivity analysis, TCRs with fewer than two reads were excluded, and consistent conclusions were obtained. In its TCRdb copy, this immuneACCESS table keeps in-frame sequences only and misses some clones. Where compared with another copy, unresolved V genes explain less than half of these, and the others have no known cause. V and J calls and clone size are as listed in that table; D and trimming were resolved from the DNA. Within this sample are 10,000 or so clones, with roughly nine tenths of them counted one time only. The ten largest clones capture around 1.7% of the sample.

The tumor samples were collected prior to definitive surgery or chemotherapy. Genomic DNA was extracted by the MD Anderson Biospecimen Extraction Resource, and TCR sequencing was done by the MD Anderson Cancer Genomics Laboratory. Material: tumor tissue. This receptor was obtained from a human donor with high-grade serous ovarian cancer. Here the chain combines TRBV27 and TRBJ2-3, and TRBD1 aligns with 9 junction nucleotides. The base sequence is TGTGCCAGCAGTCCGATACAGGGGGCGGGCACAGATACGCAGTATTTT. Its product reads: CASSPIQGAGTDTQYF.